A selection of T cell receptor beta chains follows, all from one sample in a study of blood T cell repertoires in COVID-19. Sequencing was performed with immunoSEQ multiplex PCR; in TCRdb, only in-frame clones are kept and a portion is missing. The sample lists under 200,000 clones, roughly 84% occurring once. The sequenced sample was peripheral blood. The source is a man aged 18 to 30 with active or convalescent COVID-19. CDR3s include the opening cysteine and the closing phenylalanine or tryptophan. D genes are given only for firm matches. The size field is filled for only some rows; it gives once, few, many or a size class.

J gene: TRBJ2-1; D gene: TRBD1; V gene: TRBV7-9; clone size: once; CDR3 protein: CASSDIGTGSYNEQFF; CDR3 DNA: TGTGCCAGCAGCGACATCGGGACAGGGAGTTACAATGAGCAGTTCTTC
J gene: TRBJ2-2; D gene: NA; V gene: TRBV5-4; clone size: many; CDR3 protein: CASSLGLRANTGELFF; CDR3 DNA: TGTGCCAGCAGCTTGGGACTACGGGCGAACACCGGGGAGCTGTTTTTT
J gene: TRBJ2-3; D gene: TRBD2; V gene: TRBV7-2; clone size: NA; CDR3 protein: CASSDGLAGVDTQYF; CDR3 DNA: TGTGCCAGCAGCGATGGACTAGCGGGGGTAGATACGCAGTATTTT
J gene: TRBJ2-7; D gene: TRBD1; V gene: TRBV18; clone size: NA; CDR3 protein: CASSPRRTGTYEQYF; CDR3 DNA: TGTGCCAGCTCACCGAGGCGGACAGGGACCTACGAGCAGTACTTC
J gene: TRBJ1-1; D gene: NA; V gene: TRBV20-1; clone size: NA; CDR3 protein: CSPYEVVAFF; CDR3 DNA: TGCAGCCCTTACGAGGTTGTAGCTTTCTTT
J gene: TRBJ2-1; D gene: TRBD2; V gene: TRBV2; clone size: NA; CDR3 protein: CASRTASGKYEQFF; CDR3 DNA: TGTGCCAGCCGAACGGCTAGCGGGAAATATGAGCAGTTCTTC
J gene: TRBJ2-2; D gene: NA; V gene: TRBV7-2; clone size: NA; CDR3 protein: CASSINRNTGELFF; CDR3 DNA: TGTGCCAGCAGCATAAACAGGAACACCGGGGAGCTGTTTTTT
J gene: TRBJ1-1; D gene: NA; V gene: TRBV24-1; clone size: NA; CDR3 protein: CATSDPDTEAFF; CDR3 DNA: TGTGCCACCAGTGATCCAGACACTGAAGCTTTCTTT
J gene: TRBJ2-4; D gene: NA; V gene: TRBV10-1; clone size: NA; CDR3 protein: CASSDGGRNIQYF; CDR3 DNA: TGCGCCAGCAGTGATGGTGGGAGAAACATTCAGTACTTC
J gene: TRBJ2-3; D gene: TRBD1; V gene: TRBV6-6; clone size: NA; CDR3 protein: CASSYYFTGASDTQYF; CDR3 DNA: TGTGCCAGCAGTTACTACTTTACAGGGGCGTCAGATACGCAGTATTTT
J gene: TRBJ1-5; D gene: NA; V gene: TRBV24-1; clone size: NA; CDR3 protein: CATSADGVQPQHF; CDR3 DNA: TGTGCCACCAGTGCAGACGGGGTTCAGCCCCAGCATTTT
J gene: TRBJ2-3; D gene: NA; V gene: TRBV28; clone size: NA; CDR3 protein: CASSLSGSTDTQYF; CDR3 DNA: TGTGCCAGCAGTTTGAGCGGTAGCACAGATACGCAGTATTTT
J gene: TRBJ2-7; D gene: NA; V gene: TRBV5-5; clone size: NA; CDR3 protein: CASSRDPGQIFTEQYF; CDR3 DNA: TGTGCCAGCAGCCGCGACCCAGGACAGATCTTCACCGAGCAGTACTTC
J gene: TRBJ1-2; D gene: NA; V gene: TRBV7-8; clone size: NA; CDR3 protein: CASSWTAGGNYGYTF; CDR3 DNA: TGTGCCAGCAGCTGGACAGCCGGAGGAAACTATGGCTACACCTTC
J gene: TRBJ2-2; D gene: NA; V gene: TRBV5-1; clone size: NA; CDR3 protein: CASSLAAEPAELFF; CDR3 DNA: TGCGCCAGCAGCTTGGCCGCGGAACCCGCGGAGCTGTTTTTT
J gene: TRBJ1-2; D gene: NA; V gene: TRBV7-2; clone size: NA; CDR3 protein: CASSLGLESYGYTF; CDR3 DNA: TGTGCCAGCAGCTTAGGGCTAGAAAGCTATGGCTACACCTTC
J gene: TRBJ1-1; D gene: NA; V gene: TRBV5-8; clone size: NA; CDR3 protein: CASSLLQGSEAFF; CDR3 DNA: TGTGCCAGCAGCCTACTACAGGGTTCTGAAGCTTTCTTT
J gene: TRBJ2-3; D gene: TRBD1; V gene: TRBV11-2; clone size: NA; CDR3 protein: CASSPGTGGRDTQYF; CDR3 DNA: TGTGCCAGCAGCCCAGGGACAGGGGGTAGGGATACGCAGTATTTT
J gene: TRBJ1-2; D gene: NA; V gene: TRBV12-3/TRBV12-4; clone size: once; CDR3 protein: CASSFGENYGYTF; CDR3 DNA: TGTGCCAGCAGTTTCGGGGAAAACTATGGCTACACCTTC
J gene: TRBJ1-1; D gene: NA; V gene: TRBV15; clone size: NA; CDR3 protein: CATSRAYYNTEAFF; CDR3 DNA: TGTGCCACCAGCAGAGCTTACTACAACACTGAAGCTTTCTTT